These 8 T cell receptor beta chains originate from one sample sequenced in a study of Tregs in tolerant kidney transplant recipients. Mixed chimerism was transient after nonmyeloablative marrow transplants from related graft donors. Clones were read by immunoSEQ multiplex PCR, and TCRdb kept only the in-frame ones, dropping some. This sample contains about 23,000 clones. This material consisted of CD4+ T cells from blood (PBMCs), taken 6 months after the transplant. The receptors here all came from a human patient who received a combined kidney and bone marrow transplant. The graft donor may be the source of some T cells.

Regarding this clone: The CDR3 end is not reached by the read, which stops 3 residues before it; the germline J gene fills it in. The chain uses TRBV28 and TRBJ1-6; possibly TRBD1 for D (5 bases). This CDR3 region has 14 residues. Germline V gene lookup returns CDR1 MDHEN and CDR2 SYDVKM. V lost 11 bases, J lost 2 bases, and 13 bases lay in between. The CDR3 DNA, read in part, is TGTGCCTTGAGGCAGGGCGCCTATAATTCACCC. It specifies CALRQGAYNSP. The CDR3 reads in full as CALRQGAYNSPLHF.

Note on this clone: With the read ending 3 residues before the CDR3 end, the germline J gene is used to fill in that end. The chain joins TRBV19 to TRBJ2-5; no reliable D call. Germline V CDR1 and CDR2: LNHDA, SQIVND (reference sequence). The V and J ends lost 3 bases and 5 bases respectively, with 4 bases between them. The CDR3 covers 11 residues. CDR3 bases read: TGTGCCAGTAGTATCTCGGAGACC. Protein sequence: CASSISET. The complete CDR3 reads CASSISETQYF.

Notes on this clone: The read finishes 3 residues shy of the CDR3 end, and the germline J gene is used to complete it. The chain combines TRBV20-1 with TRBJ2-4; D remains unclear. Trimming removed 0 bases at V and 1 base at J, with 10 bases between. Germline-derived CDR1 and CDR2 are DFQATT and SNEGSKA (reference sequence). The CDR3 has 15 amino acids. The CDR3 DNA, read in part, is TGCAGTGCTAGAGAAGTTCGTACTGCCAAAAACATT. Translated, it gives CSAREVRTAKNI. The whole CDR3 sequence is CSAREVRTAKNIQYF.

A remark on this clone: The read terminates 3 residues ahead of where the CDR3 ends, so the germline J gene completes it. V usage is TRBV2 and J usage is TRBJ2-1; TRBD2 aligns across 7 bases. V dropped 8 bases and J dropped 8; count of bases not matched to a gene: 9. CDR3 length: 13 residues. The germline V gene has CDR1 SNHLY and CDR2 FYNNEI. CDR3 DNA (partial): TGTGCCAGCGTGGGGCTAGCGGCCGATGAG. This sequence encodes CASVGLAADE. The complete CDR3 protein is CASVGLAADEQFF.

The sequenced part of the CDR3 DNA is TGTGCCTCTCAACGGCCAGGAAACTACGAG. This sequence encodes CASQRPGNYE. In full, the CDR3 reads CASQRPGNYEQYF. The chain is built from TRBV6-2 or TRBV6-3 and TRBJ2-7; D not resolved. The CDR3 extends 3 residues past the end of the read, so its final part is completed from the germline J gene. Per the germline V gene, CDR1 is MNHEY and CDR2 is SVGEGT. The CDR3 is 13 amino acids. Deletions cut 11 bases from V and 3 bases from J, with 17 bases between.

As regards this clone: The CDR3 end is not reached by the read, which stops 3 residues before it; the germline J gene fills it in. The chain links TRBV2 to TRBJ1-2; weak D call: TRBD1 (6 bases). CDR1 is SNHLY, CDR2 FYNNEI, per germline. The CDR3 loop spans 14 amino acids. V lost 7 bases, J lost 2 bases, and 14 bases lay in between. The CDR3 loop reads CASKRTEKNYGYTF. The sequenced CDR3 bases are TGTGCCAGCAAAAGGACAGAAAAGAACTATGGC.

Comments on this clone: The CDR3 end is not reached by the read, which stops 3 residues before it; the germline J gene fills it in. The V and J genes are TRBV20-1 and TRBJ2-1, with 10 bases that match TRBD1. The junction had 6 bases not matched to a gene; V was cut back by 1 base and J by 9 bases. CDR1 DFQATT and CDR2 SNEGSKA come from the germline V gene (reference sequence). The CDR3 totals 14 residues. The CDR3 DNA, read in part, is TGCAGTGCTAGAGGGGACAGGGGTCTGGGTGAG. Protein: CSARGDRGLGE. The whole CDR3 sequence is CSARGDRGLGEQFF.

For this clone: Read sequence stops 3 residues before the CDR3 end, and the germline J gene provides the missing end. The chain joins TRBV7-2 to TRBJ1-2; D may be TRBD1 (5 bases). V lost 5 bases and J lost 4, with 17 bases in between. The CDR3 contains 15 residues. The germline gives CDR1 SGHTA, CDR2 FQGNSA. CDR3 DNA, as far as it was read: TGTGCCAGCAGCCCGACTGTTGGCCAGGGCTATGGC. Its protein product is CASSPTVGQGYG. The full CDR3 reads CASSPTVGQGYGYTF.